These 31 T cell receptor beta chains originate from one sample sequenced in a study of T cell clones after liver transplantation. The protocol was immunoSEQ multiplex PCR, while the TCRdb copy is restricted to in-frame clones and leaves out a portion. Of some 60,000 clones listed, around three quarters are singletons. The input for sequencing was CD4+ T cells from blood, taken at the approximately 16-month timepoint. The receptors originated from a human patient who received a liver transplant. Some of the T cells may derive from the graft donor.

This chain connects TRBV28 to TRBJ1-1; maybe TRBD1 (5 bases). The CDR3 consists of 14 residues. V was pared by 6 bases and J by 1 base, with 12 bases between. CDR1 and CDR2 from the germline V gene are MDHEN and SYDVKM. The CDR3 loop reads CASRPGLGNTEAFF. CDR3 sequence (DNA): TGTGCCAGCAGGCCGGGACTGGGGAACACTGAAGCTTTCTTT.

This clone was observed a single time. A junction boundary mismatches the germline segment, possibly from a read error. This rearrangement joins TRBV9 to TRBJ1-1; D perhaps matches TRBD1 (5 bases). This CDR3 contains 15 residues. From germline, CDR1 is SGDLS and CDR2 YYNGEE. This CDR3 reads CASSVAGARNAEAFF. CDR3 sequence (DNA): TGTGCCAGCAGCGTAGCTGGGGCCCGGAACGCTGAAGCTTTCTTT.

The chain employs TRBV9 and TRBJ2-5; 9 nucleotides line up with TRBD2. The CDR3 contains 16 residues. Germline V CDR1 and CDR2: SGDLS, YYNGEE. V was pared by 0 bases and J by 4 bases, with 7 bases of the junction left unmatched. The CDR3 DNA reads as TGTGCCAGCAGCGTAGCGGGCGGGAGGGCCGGAGAGACCCAGTACTTC. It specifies CASSVAGGRAGETQYF.

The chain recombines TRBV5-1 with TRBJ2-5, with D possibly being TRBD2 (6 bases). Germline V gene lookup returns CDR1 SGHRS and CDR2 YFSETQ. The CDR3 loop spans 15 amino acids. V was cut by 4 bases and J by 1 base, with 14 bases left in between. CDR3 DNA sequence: TGCGCCAGCAGCGTTAGCGGAATGCCCCAAGAGACCCAGTACTTC. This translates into CASSVSGMPQETQYF.

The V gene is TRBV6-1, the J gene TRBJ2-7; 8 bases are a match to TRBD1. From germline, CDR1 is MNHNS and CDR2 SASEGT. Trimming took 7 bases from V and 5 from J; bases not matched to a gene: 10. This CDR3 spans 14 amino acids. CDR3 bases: TGTGCCAGCAAGCTTCTTGGACAGGGAAACGAGCAGTACTTC. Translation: CASKLLGQGNEQYF.

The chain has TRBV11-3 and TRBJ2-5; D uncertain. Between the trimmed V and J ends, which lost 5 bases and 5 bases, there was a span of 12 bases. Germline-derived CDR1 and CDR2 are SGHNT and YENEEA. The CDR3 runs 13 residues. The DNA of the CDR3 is TGTGCCAGCAGCCCGTCGGGCCTGGAGACCCAGTACTTC. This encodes CASSPSGLETQYF. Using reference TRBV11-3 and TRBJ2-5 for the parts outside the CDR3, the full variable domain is EAGVVQSPRYKIIEKKQPVAFWCNPISGHNTLYWYLQNLGQGPELLIRYENEEAVDDSQLPKDRFSAERLKGVDSTLKIQPAELGDSAVYLCASSPSGLETQYFGPGTRLLVL.

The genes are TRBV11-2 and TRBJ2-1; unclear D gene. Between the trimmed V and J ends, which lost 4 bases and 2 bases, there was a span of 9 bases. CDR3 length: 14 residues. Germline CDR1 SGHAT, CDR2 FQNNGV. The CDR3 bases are TGTGCCAGCAGCTCCGGTGCCGCCTACAATGAGCAGTTCTTC. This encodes CASSSGAAYNEQFF.

The DNA of the CDR3 is TGTGCCAGCAGCCACCGGGCGGGGATGAACACTGAAGCTTTCTTT. This encodes CASSHRAGMNTEAFF. The rearrangement uses TRBV5-4 and TRBJ1-1, with D uncertain. V lost 4 bases and J 0 bases, leaving 13 bases between the germline ends. The CDR3 runs 15 residues. The germline gives CDR1 SGHNT, CDR2 YYREEE (reference sequence). The full variable domain, in which reference TRBV5-4 and TRBJ1-1 provide the parts outside the CDR3, is ETGVTQSPTHLIKTRGQQVTLRCSSQSGHNTVSWYQQALGQGPQFIFQYYREEENGRGNFPPRFSGLQFPNYSSELNVNALELDDSALYLCASSHRAGMNTEAFFGQGTRLTVV.

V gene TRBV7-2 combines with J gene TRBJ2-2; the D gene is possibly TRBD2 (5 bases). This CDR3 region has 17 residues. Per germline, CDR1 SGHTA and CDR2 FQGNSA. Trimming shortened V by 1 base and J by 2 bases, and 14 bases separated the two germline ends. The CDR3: CASSLVPSWGNTGELFF. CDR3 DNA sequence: TGTGCCAGCAGCTTAGTTCCTAGCTGGGGTAACACCGGGGAGCTGTTTTTT.

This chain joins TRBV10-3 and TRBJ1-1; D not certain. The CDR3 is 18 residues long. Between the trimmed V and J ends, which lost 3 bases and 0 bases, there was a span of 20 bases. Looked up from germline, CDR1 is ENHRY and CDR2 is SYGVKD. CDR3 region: CAISDPSRRDPMNTEAFF. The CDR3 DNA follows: TGTGCCATCAGTGACCCCTCGAGGCGCGACCCCATGAACACTGAAGCTTTCTTT.

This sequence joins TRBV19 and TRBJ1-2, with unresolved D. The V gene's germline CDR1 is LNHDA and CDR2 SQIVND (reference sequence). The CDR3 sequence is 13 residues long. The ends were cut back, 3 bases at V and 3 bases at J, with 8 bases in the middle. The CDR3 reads CASSISSDYGYTF. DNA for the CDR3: TGTGCCAGTAGTATTTCCTCTGACTATGGCTACACCTTC.

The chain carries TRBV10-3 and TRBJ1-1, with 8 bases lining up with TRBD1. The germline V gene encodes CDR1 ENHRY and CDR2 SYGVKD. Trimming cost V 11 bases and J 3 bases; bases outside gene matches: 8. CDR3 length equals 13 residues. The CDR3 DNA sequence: TGTGCCTCCTCAGGGGGACAGGACACTGAAGCTTTCTTT. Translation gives CASSGGQDTEAFF.

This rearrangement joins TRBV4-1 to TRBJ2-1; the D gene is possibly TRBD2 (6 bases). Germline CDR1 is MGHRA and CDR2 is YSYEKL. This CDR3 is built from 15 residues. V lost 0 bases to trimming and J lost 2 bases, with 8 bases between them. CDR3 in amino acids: CASSQEEGPYNEQFF. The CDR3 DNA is TGCGCCAGCAGCCAAGAGGAGGGACCCTACAATGAGCAGTTCTTC.

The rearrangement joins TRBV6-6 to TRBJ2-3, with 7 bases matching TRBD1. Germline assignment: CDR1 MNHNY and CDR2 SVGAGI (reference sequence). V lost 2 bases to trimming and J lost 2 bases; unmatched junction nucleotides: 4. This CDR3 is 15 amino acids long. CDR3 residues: CASSYQGQNTDTQYF. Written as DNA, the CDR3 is TGTGCCAGCAGTTACCAGGGACAGAACACAGATACGCAGTATTTT.

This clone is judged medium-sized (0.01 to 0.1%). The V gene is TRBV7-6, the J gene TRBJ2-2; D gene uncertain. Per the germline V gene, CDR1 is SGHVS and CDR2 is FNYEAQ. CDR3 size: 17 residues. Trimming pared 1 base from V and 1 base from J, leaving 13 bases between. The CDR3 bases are TGTGCCAGCAGCTTAGTGGTTAGGCTCCTGAACACCGGGGAGCTGTTTTTT. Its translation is CASSLVVRLLNTGELFF.

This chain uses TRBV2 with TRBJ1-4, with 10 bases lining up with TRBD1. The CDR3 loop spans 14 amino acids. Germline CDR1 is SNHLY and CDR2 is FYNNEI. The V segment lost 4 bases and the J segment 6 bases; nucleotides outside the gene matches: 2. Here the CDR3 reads CASSGQGAHEKLFF. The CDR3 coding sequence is TGTGCCAGCAGTGGACAGGGGGCTCATGAAAAACTGTTTTTT. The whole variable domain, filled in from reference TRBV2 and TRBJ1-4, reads EPEVTQTPSHQVTQMGQEVILRCVPISNHLYFYWYRQILGQKVEFLVSFYNNEISEKSEIFDDQFSVERPDGSNFTLKIRSTKLEDSAMYFCASSGQGAHEKLFFGSGTQLSVL.

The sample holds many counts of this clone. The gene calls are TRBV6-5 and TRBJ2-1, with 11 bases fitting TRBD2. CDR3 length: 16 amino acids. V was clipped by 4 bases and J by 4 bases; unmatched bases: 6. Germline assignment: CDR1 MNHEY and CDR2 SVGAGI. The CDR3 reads CASSSSSGGPYNEQFF. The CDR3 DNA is TGTGCCAGCAGTTCTTCTAGCGGGGGGCCTTACAATGAGCAGTTCTTC.

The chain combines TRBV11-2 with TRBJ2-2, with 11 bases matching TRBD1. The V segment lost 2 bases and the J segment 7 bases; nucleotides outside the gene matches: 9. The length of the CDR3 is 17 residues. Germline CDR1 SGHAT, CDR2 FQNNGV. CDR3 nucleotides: TGTGCCAGCAGCTTACTTTTGGGACAGGGGGAGTTCGGGGAGCTGTTTTTT. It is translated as CASSLLLGQGEFGELFF.

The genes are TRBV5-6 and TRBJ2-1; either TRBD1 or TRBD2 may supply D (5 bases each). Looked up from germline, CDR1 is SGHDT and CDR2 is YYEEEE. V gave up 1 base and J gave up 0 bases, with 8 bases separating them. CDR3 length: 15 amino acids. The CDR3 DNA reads TGTGCCAGCAGCTTGTGGGGGAGCTCCTACAATGAGCAGTTCTTC. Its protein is CASSLWGSSYNEQFF.

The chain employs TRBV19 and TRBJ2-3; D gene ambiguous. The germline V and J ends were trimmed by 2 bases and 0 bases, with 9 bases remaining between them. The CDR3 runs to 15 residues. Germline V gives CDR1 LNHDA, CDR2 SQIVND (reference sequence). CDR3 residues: CASSIRAGSTDTQYF. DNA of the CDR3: TGTGCCAGTAGTATAAGGGCCGGGAGCACAGATACGCAGTATTTT.

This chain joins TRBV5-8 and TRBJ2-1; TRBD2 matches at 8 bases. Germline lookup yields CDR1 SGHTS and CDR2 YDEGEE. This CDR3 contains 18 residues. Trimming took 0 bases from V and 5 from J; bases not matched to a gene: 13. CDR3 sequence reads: CASSLALSGTNRNNEQFF. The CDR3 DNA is TGTGCCAGCAGCTTGGCCCTTAGCGGGACCAACCGGAACAATGAGCAGTTCTTC.

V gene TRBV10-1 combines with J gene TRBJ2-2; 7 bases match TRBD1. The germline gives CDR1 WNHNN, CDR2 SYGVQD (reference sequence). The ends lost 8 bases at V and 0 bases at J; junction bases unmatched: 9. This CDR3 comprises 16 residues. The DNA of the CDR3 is TGCGCCAGCTTAATGCAGGACAGGTCGAACACCGGGGAGCTGTTTTTT. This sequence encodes CASLMQDRSNTGELFF.

The CDR3 coding sequence is TGTGCCAGTAGTGTAACAGGGGCCCAATTCAGCTCTGGAAACACCATATATTTT. Residues: CASSVTGAQFSSGNTIYF. The chain employs TRBV19 and TRBJ1-3; 7 nucleotides agree with TRBD1. The CDR3 contains 18 residues. Germline lookup yields CDR1 LNHDA and CDR2 SQIVND (reference sequence). V lost 5 bases to trimming and J lost 0 bases; unmatched junction nucleotides: 13.

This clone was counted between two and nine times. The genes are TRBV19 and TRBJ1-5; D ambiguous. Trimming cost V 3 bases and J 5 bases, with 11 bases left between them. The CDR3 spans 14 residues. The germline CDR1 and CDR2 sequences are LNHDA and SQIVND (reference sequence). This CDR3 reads CASSMVGWDQPQHF. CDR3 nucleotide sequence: TGTGCCAGTAGTATGGTAGGTTGGGATCAGCCCCAGCATTTT.

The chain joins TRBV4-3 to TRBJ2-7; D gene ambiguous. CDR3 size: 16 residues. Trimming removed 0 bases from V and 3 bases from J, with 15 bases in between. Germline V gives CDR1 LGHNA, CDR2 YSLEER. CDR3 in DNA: TGCGCCAGCAGCCAAGAAAGCCTACCGGGCCTCTACGAGCAGTACGTC. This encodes CASSQESLPGLYEQYV.

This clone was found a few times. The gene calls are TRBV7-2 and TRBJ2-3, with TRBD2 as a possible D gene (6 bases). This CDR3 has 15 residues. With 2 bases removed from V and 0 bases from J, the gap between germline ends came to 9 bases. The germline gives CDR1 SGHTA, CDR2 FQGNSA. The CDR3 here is CASSLFGTSTDTQYF. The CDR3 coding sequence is TGTGCCAGCAGCTTATTCGGGACTAGCACAGATACGCAGTATTTT.

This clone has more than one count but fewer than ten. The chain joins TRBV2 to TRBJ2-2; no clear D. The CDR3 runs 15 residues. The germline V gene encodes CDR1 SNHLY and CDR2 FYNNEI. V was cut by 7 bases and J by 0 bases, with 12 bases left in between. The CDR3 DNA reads TGTGCCAGCAAACTCAGGAGTACGAACACCGGGGAGCTGTTTTTT. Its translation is CASKLRSTNTGELFF.

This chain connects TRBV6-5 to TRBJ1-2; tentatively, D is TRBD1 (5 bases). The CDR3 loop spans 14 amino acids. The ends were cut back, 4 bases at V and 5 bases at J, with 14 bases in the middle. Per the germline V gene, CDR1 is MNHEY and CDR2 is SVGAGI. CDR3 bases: TGTGCCAGCAGTTCACGGGGGGTCGAGTATGGCTACACCTTC. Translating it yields CASSSRGVEYGYTF.

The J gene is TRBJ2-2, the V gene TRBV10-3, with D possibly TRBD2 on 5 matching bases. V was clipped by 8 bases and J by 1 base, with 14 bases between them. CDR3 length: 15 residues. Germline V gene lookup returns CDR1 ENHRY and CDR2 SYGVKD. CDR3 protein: CAIARTSENTGELFF. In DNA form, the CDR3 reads TGTGCCATCGCCCGGACTTCCGAGAACACCGGGGAGCTGTTTTTT.

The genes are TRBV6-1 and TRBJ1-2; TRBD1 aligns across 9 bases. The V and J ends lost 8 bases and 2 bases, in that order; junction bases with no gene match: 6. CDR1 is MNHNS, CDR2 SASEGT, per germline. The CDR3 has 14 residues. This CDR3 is CASGPGQGNYGYTF. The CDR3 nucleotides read TGTGCCAGCGGACCGGGACAGGGAAACTATGGCTACACCTTC.

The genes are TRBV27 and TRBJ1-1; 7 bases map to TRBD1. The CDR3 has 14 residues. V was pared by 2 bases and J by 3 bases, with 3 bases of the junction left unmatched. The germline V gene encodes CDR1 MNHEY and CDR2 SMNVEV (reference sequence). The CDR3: CASSLTGADTEAFF. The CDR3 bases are TGTGCCAGCAGTTTAACAGGGGCCGACACTGAAGCTTTCTTT.